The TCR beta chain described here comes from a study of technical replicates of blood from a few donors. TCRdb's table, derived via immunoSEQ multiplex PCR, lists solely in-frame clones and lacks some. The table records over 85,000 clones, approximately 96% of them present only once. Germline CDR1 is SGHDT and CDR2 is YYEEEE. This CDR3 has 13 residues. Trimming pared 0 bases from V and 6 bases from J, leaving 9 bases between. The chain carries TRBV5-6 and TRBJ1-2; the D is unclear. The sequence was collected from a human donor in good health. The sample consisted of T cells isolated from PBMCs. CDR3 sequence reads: CASSLVSPNGYTF. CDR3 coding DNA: TGTGCCAGCAGCTTGGTTTCCCCTAATGGCTACACCTTC.